This TCR beta chain was retrieved from a study of blood T cell repertoires in COVID-19. Turning to the study itself: Nucleic acid was either cDNA or gDNA, and it came from T cells, B-cell-depleted T cells, or PBMCs.

As originally analysed: Amplification from reference gene primers served as the basis for estimated nucleated cell counts. Only in-frame clones appear in the TCRdb table, and some are missing; sequencing was by immunoSEQ multiplex PCR. V and J calls and clone size are as listed in that table; D and trimming were resolved from the DNA. The top ten hold around 0.88% of the sample, which has roughly 170,000 clones, 87% seen once. The CDR3 has 16 residues. Trimming shortened V by 1 base and J by 4 bases, and 15 bases separated the two germline ends. Germline V gives CDR1 MNHEY, CDR2 SMNVEV (reference sequence).

The sequence derives from a woman under 30 who had recovered from COVID-19. The J gene is TRBJ2-3, the V gene TRBV27, with D perhaps TRBD2 (5 bases). Source material: peripheral blood. The CDR3 here is CASSLFVGVGSDTQYF. The DNA for the CDR3 is TGTGCCAGCAGTTTATTTGTGGGAGTGGGGTCAGATACGCAGTATTTT.